The 22 T cell receptor beta chains presented below share a single source sample, sequenced in a study of blood T cell repertoires in COVID-19. The table came from immunoSEQ multiplex PCR; TCRdb's copy has only in-frame clones and leaves some out. The sample shows 150,000 to 200,000 clones, around 85% of them seen only once. The sequenced sample consisted of PBMCs or T cells enriched from blood (not recorded which). All receptors derive from a man aged 35 to 55 who had recovered from COVID-19.

CDR3 loop: CASTGRAEAFF. CDR3 DNA sequence: TGTGCCAGCACGGGGAGGGCTGAAGCTTTCTTT. The chain combines TRBV2 with TRBJ1-1; D unclear. V was pared by 7 bases and J by 6 bases, with 9 bases between. From germline, CDR1 is SNHLY and CDR2 FYNNEI. CDR3 length: 11 amino acids.

V and J are TRBV14 and TRBJ1-6; D perhaps matches TRBD1 (6 bases). Germline-derived CDR1 and CDR2 are SGHDN and FVKESK. The V end lost 4 bases, the J end lost 1 base, and 11 bases lay between the germline ends. This CDR3 is built from 16 residues. The CDR3 coding sequence is TGTGCCAGCAGCCCCCAGGGGCTTTCCTATAATTCACCCCTCCACTTT. As protein: CASSPQGLSYNSPLHF. Combining the CDR3 with reference TRBV14 and TRBJ1-6 gives the whole variable domain EAGVTQFPSHSVIEKGQTVTLRCDPISGHDNLYWYRRVMGKEIKFLLHFVKESKQDESGMPNNRFLAERTGGTYSTLKVQPAELEDSGVYFCASSPQGLSYNSPLHFGNGTRLTVT.

The rearrangement joins TRBV21-1 to TRBJ2-3; the table calls TRBD2, which could not be checked here. TRBV21-1 is assigned pseudogene status. The CDR3 runs to 14 residues. The CDR3 region is CASSASNGADTQYF. DNA for the CDR3: TGTGCCAGCTCTGCCTCAAACGGGGCAGATACGCAGTATTTT.

The CDR3 nucleotides are TGTGCCATCACCGCGTCCCTAGTCGGCACAGATACGCAGTATTTT. Its translation: CAITASLVGTDTQYF. The V call is TRBV10-3, the J call TRBJ2-3, with D uncertain. V lost 7 bases and J lost 1, with 15 bases in between. There are 15 residues in the CDR3. Per the germline V gene, CDR1 is ENHRY and CDR2 is SYGVKD.

The chain recombines TRBV7-8 with TRBJ2-1; perhaps TRBD2 as D (6 bases). Deletions cut 5 bases from V and 3 bases from J, with 11 bases between. Germline CDR1 SGHVS, CDR2 FQNEAQ. The CDR3 runs 14 residues. The CDR3 DNA sequence: TGTGCCAGCAGCAAGAGGACTAACTACAATGAGCAGTTCTTC. Amino acids: CASSKRTNYNEQFF.

The CDR3 nucleotides are TGTGCCAGCAGGGAGGCGGGGATTGACACTGAAGCTTTCTTT. Amino acid sequence: CASREAGIDTEAFF. The V and J genes are TRBV25-1 and TRBJ1-1; D unresolved. V gave up 6 bases and J gave up 3 bases, with 14 bases separating them. From germline, CDR1 is MGHDK and CDR2 SYGVNS. This CDR3 is 14 amino acids long.

This chain connects TRBV19 to TRBJ1-3, with D unresolved. This CDR3 has 15 amino acids. The germline V gene has CDR1 LNHDA and CDR2 SQIVND (reference sequence). Trimming left V 1 base short and J 0 bases short, with 7 bases between. CDR3 in amino acids: CASSIVADSGNTIYF. The CDR3 DNA reads TGTGCCAGTAGTATAGTGGCAGACTCTGGAAACACCATATATTTT.

The CDR3 DNA is TGTGCCAGCAGCGTAGCGGGACAGGGGGCATCGGATACGCAGTATTTT. Its protein is CASSVAGQGASDTQYF. The rearrangement uses TRBV9 and TRBJ2-3; 12 bases align to TRBD1. The CDR3 covers 16 residues. In germline, CDR1 is SGDLS, CDR2 YYNGEE. Trimming cost V 0 bases and J 6 bases; bases outside gene matches: 5.

The V call is TRBV5-6, the J call TRBJ2-2; 10 nucleotides agree with TRBD2. Germline assignment: CDR1 SGHDT and CDR2 YYEEEE. V gave up 0 bases and J gave up 6 bases; unmatched junction bases: 5. This CDR3 spans 16 amino acids. CDR3 region: CASSLGVAGGPGELFF. In nucleotides, the CDR3 is TGTGCCAGCAGCTTGGGCGTAGCGGGGGGCCCCGGGGAGCTGTTTTTT.

This clone was seen once. The chain employs TRBV12-3 or TRBV12-4 and TRBJ1-2; 10 bases agree with TRBD1. The CDR3 extends over 13 amino acids. V lost 7 bases, J lost 7 bases, and 6 bases stayed unmatched. CDR3 region: CASTEGTGVGYTF. DNA of the CDR3: TGTGCCAGCACCGAAGGGACAGGGGTTGGCTACACCTTC.

The rearrangement joins TRBV12-3 or TRBV12-4 to TRBJ1-3, with D possibly matching TRBD1 (5 bases). Trimming left V 3 bases short and J 7 bases short, with 10 bases between. The CDR3 has 13 amino acids. The CDR3 sequence is CASSFDSQNTIYF. The DNA of the CDR3 is TGTGCCAGCAGTTTCGACAGTCAGAACACCATATATTTT.

The chain joins TRBV27 to TRBJ2-1; the match to TRBD2 covers 11 bases. This CDR3 has 19 residues. V dropped 5 bases and J dropped 2; count of bases not matched to a gene: 14. Germline CDR1 is MNHEY and CDR2 is SMNVEV (reference sequence). The CDR3 protein is CASSQSGLAGLLAYNEQFF. Here the CDR3 DNA reads TGTGCCAGCAGTCAAAGCGGACTAGCGGGCCTCCTAGCCTACAATGAGCAGTTCTTC.

The chain joins TRBV6-2 or TRBV6-3 to TRBJ1-6; tentatively, D is TRBD1 (6 bases). The CDR3 sequence is 16 residues long. Trimming removed 6 bases from V and 0 bases from J, with 12 bases in between. CDR1 MNHEY and CDR2 SVGEGT come from the germline V gene. The CDR3 here is CASSRRQDSYNSPLHF. The DNA of the CDR3 is TGTGCCAGCAGCCGGCGACAGGACTCCTATAATTCACCCCTCCACTTT.

The chain employs TRBV7-8 and TRBJ1-2; no definite D call. V was clipped by 1 base and J by 5 bases, with 14 bases between them. The V gene's germline CDR1 is SGHVS and CDR2 FQNEAQ. The CDR3 contains 15 residues. The CDR3 DNA reads as TGTGCCAGCAGCTTAGAAGCGGCGGGAAGTTATGGCTACACCTTC. Translating gives CASSLEAAGSYGYTF.

In DNA, the CDR3 is TGTGCCAGCAGCCAAGTATCCGGGGGGCGCGCGGAGACCCAGTACTTC. This sequence encodes CASSQVSGGRAETQYF. V and J are TRBV3-1 (or the pseudogene TRBV3-2) and TRBJ2-5, with TRBD2 as a possible D gene (7 bases). Germline assignment: CDR1 LGHDT and CDR2 YNNKEL (reference sequence). The V end lost 1 base, the J end lost 5 bases, and 17 bases lay between the germline ends. CDR3 length: 16 amino acids.

The V gene is TRBV10-3, the J gene TRBJ1-1; TRBD1 might be the D (5 bases). Germline CDR1 reads ENHRY; CDR2 reads SYGVKD. CDR3 length equals 14 residues. The V gene lost 7 bases and the J gene lost 1 base, with 13 bases spanning the gap. The CDR3 protein is CAITPGHTNTEAFF. DNA of the CDR3: TGTGCCATCACCCCTGGACATACGAACACTGAAGCTTTCTTT.

V usage is TRBV6-5 and J usage is TRBJ2-1, with 10 positions matching TRBD1. The trim removed 10 bases at V and 7 bases at J, leaving 10 bases unmatched. This CDR3 comprises 14 residues. Germline V gene sequence: CDR1 MNHEY, CDR2 SVGAGI. The CDR3 region has the DNA TGTGCCATCTCGGGACAGGGGTACGGGAATGAGCAGTTCTTC. Translating gives CAISGQGYGNEQFF.

The rearrangement links TRBV2 to TRBJ1-5, with a tentative D call TRBD1 (5 bases). Germline values: CDR1 SNHLY, CDR2 FYNNEI. The CDR3 runs to 17 residues. The V gene lost 0 bases and the J gene lost 4 bases, with 16 bases spanning the gap. In nucleotides, the CDR3 is TGTGCCAGCAGTGAAGCAGGGGCCAGGCGAGAGAATCAGCCCCAGCATTTT. It specifies CASSEAGARRENQPQHF.

The genes are TRBV4-1 and TRBJ1-5; the D gene is possibly TRBD1 (5 bases). The germline CDR1 and CDR2 sequences are MGHRA and YSYEKL. V was pared by 0 bases and J by 10 bases, with 13 bases between. The CDR3 sequence is 14 residues long. The CDR3 sequence is CASSQDLGGEPQHF. CDR3 DNA: TGCGCCAGCAGCCAAGATTTGGGAGGGGAACCCCAGCATTTT.

In its sample, this clone was seen a few times. The chain joins TRBV5-4 to TRBJ2-2, with 7 positions matching TRBD2. The CDR3 contains 16 residues. Germline CDR1 SGHNT, CDR2 YYREEE (reference sequence). The V and J ends lost 3 bases and 7 bases, in that order; junction bases with no gene match: 12. DNA of the CDR3: TGTGCCAGCAGCTACACCGGACTAGTAGCGGGCGGGGAGCTGTTTTTT. It yields the protein CASSYTGLVAGGELFF.

This chain connects TRBV11-2 to TRBJ2-7, with D maybe TRBD2 (5 bases). This CDR3 has 15 residues. Per the germline V gene, CDR1 is SGHAT and CDR2 is FQNNGV. V lost 5 bases and J 0 bases, leaving 14 bases between the germline ends. This CDR3 is CASSPSPGSSYEQYF. In DNA form, the CDR3 reads TGTGCCAGCAGCCCGAGTCCGGGGAGCTCCTACGAGCAGTACTTC.

The chain uses TRBV29-1 and TRBJ2-3; 9 bases are a match to TRBD2. CDR1 and CDR2 from the germline V gene are SQVTM and ANQGSEA. The CDR3 sequence is 14 residues long. The V gene end was trimmed by 6 bases and the J gene end by 2 bases; junction bases not matched to a gene: 6. DNA for the CDR3: TGCAGCGTACCGACTAGCGGTTTCACAGATACGCAGTATTTT. This translates into CSVPTSGFTDTQYF.